The clone carrying this TCR beta chain was detected only a few times. Antigen: not known. Since a much larger clone is just one base distant, this may be a read error. The lymph nodes were axillary draining lymph nodes from breast cancer patients. One entry per CDR3 protein results from TCRdb running MiXCR on the multiplex PCR reads. The sample includes 180,000 or so distinct CDR3 sequences, around 33% of them seen just once. This record belongs to a study of breast tumors, draining lymph nodes, adjacent tissues. General study results and limits: Tumor and nontumor repertoires were significantly more similar in luminal-like than in basal-like breast cancer. Compared with lymph nodes, tumors were less diverse; compared with nontumor tissue, more. Most tumor T cells seemingly derive from lymph node, then expand in tumor. Data only fit, rather than demonstrated, lymph node origin of most tumor T cells.

CDR1 and CDR2 (germline): SGDLS, YYNGEE. CDR3 length: 14 residues. The gene calls are TRBV9 and TRBJ2-7, with 9 nucleotides matching TRBD1. This clonotype originated in a female donor with breast cancer. Some clones in this sample may be carry-over from other donors' samples. Material for sequencing was axillary lymph node tissue. CDR3 amino acids: CASSARDREYEQSF. The CDR3, as DNA: TGTGCCAGCAGCGCGAGGGACAGGGAGTACGAGCAGTCCTTC. Using reference TRBV9 and TRBJ2-7 for the parts outside the CDR3, the full variable domain is DSGVTQTPKHLITATGQRVTLRCSPRSGDLSVYWYQQSLDQGLQFLIQYYNGEERAKGNILERFSAQQFPDLHSELNLSSLELGDSALYFCASSARDREYEQSFGPGTRLTVT.